Listed below are T cell receptor beta chains from one sample, sequenced in a study of PD-1 blockade in classical Hodgkin lymphoma. Here immunoSEQ multiplex PCR was the method, and the copy in TCRdb shows in-frame clones only, minus some. The table records some 70,000 clones, over 90% of them present only once. Source material: peripheral blood mononuclear cells (PBMCs). All receptors come from a human donor with classical Hodgkin lymphoma. The CDR3 runs from the conserved cysteine through the conserved F or W. Fields, in order: J gene, clone size, D gene, V gene, CDR3 DNA, CDR3 protein. D genes are given only for firm matches. The size entry is marked missing in some rows and otherwise reads once, few, many or a size class.

>TRBJ2-1|-|TRBD2|TRBV7-2
TGTGCCAGCAGCTCAGCGGGGGGGAATGAGCAGTTCTTC
CASSSAGGNEQFF
>TRBJ2-3|-|TRBD2|TRBV18
TGTGCCAGCTCACGCGGACTAGATCATACAGATACGCAGTATTTT
CASSRGLDHTDTQYF
>TRBJ2-7|-|TRBD2|TRBV5-1
TGCGCCAGCAGCCGAGGACTAGCGGGGGCCTACGAGCAGTACTTC
CASSRGLAGAYEQYF
>TRBJ2-1|-|-|TRBV20-1
TGCAGTGCTCGAATTAGGGTTGAGCAGTTCTTC
CSARIRVEQFF
>TRBJ2-1|-|TRBD2|TRBV10-3
TGTGCCATCGCTCCGGGACTAGCGGCATACAATGAGCAGTTCTTC
CAIAPGLAAYNEQFF
>TRBJ2-1|-|-|TRBV5-1
TGCGCCAGCAGGGTCCTAGGTCGGGAGCAGTTCTTC
CASRVLGREQFF
>TRBJ1-5|-|-|TRBV2
TGTGCCAGCAGTGGCCAGGGATATCAGCCCCAGCATTTT
CASSGQGYQPQHF
>TRBJ2-3|-|-|TRBV28
TGTGCCAGCAGTTTAGTCAGACAGGGAGGGACAGATACGCAGTATTTT
CASSLVRQGGTDTQYF
>TRBJ2-1|-|TRBD2|TRBV19
TGTGCCAGTAGTATGAACGAGCGGGGTAGCTCCTACAATGAGCAGTTCTTC
CASSMNERGSSYNEQFF
>TRBJ1-5|-|-|TRBV5-1
TGCGCCAGCAGCTCCTCGGGGGAAAGCAATCAGCCCCAGCATTTT
CASSSSGESNQPQHF
>TRBJ2-5|-|-|TRBV2
TGTGCCAGCAGTGGAGGACGGCTGGAGACCCAGTACTTC
CASSGGRLETQYF
>TRBJ2-3|-|-|TRBV6-5
TGTGCCAGCAGCCTCTCAGGGAATACGCAGTATTTT
CASSLSGNTQYF
>TRBJ2-7|-|TRBD1|TRBV5-1
TGCGCCAGCACCCGGACAGGGGGCTCCTACGAGCAGTACTTC
CASTRTGGSYEQYF
>TRBJ2-5|-|-|TRBV28
TGTGCCAGCAGTTCCGGGACACATGAAGAGACCCAGTACTTC
CASSSGTHEETQYF
>TRBJ2-7|-|-|TRBV5-6
TGTGCCAGCAGCTTGGTTAGTAGCGCCTACGAGCAGTACTTC
CASSLVSSAYEQYF
>TRBJ2-2|-|TRBD2|TRBV5-4
TGTGCCAGCAGCTCATTGGGACTAGCGGGAGTCGGGGAGCTGTTTTTT
CASSSLGLAGVGELFF
>TRBJ1-1|-|-|TRBV4-3
TGCGCCAGCAGCCAAGATCAGGGCAGGAACACTGAAGCTTTCTTT
CASSQDQGRNTEAFF
>TRBJ2-3|-|TRBD2|TRBV25-1
TGTGCCAGCAGAAGCGGACTAGGCACAGATACGCAGTATTTT
CASRSGLGTDTQYF
>TRBJ2-2|-|-|TRBV5-4
TGTGCCAGCAGCTTTAGGGGGTTTCTAGGGGAGCTGTTTTTT
CASSFRGFLGELFF
>TRBJ1-5|-|-|TRBV19
TGTGCCAGTAGTATAGGGCAGCCCCAGCATTTT
CASSIGQPQHF
>TRBJ1-2|-|-|TRBV6-5
TGTGCCAGCTCTCGGGGGGCGTACTATGGCTACACCTTC
CASSRGAYYGYTF
>TRBJ1-3|-|-|TRBV4-1
TGCGCCAGCAGCCTGCCAGAATTCTCGGACACCATATATTTT
CASSLPEFSDTIYF
>TRBJ2-5|once|TRBD2|TRBV5-1
TGCGCCAGCAGCTTGGGGGGGACTAAGGAGACCCAGTACTTC
CASSLGGTKETQYF
>TRBJ1-5|-|-|TRBV30
TGTGCCTGGAGCCCGTCGGGACAGCCCCAGCATTTT
CAWSPSGQPQHF
>TRBJ1-1|-|-|TRBV27
TGTGCCAGCAGTTTAAGAGGGGCCCCTGAAGCTTTCTTT
CASSLRGAPEAFF
>TRBJ1-2|-|TRBD1|TRBV7-2
TGTGCCAGCAGCCAAAGGACAGGGGGCGCAAACGGCTACACCTTC
CASSQRTGGANGYTF
>TRBJ2-1|-|TRBD2|TRBV5-1
TGCGCCAGCAGTTATCTAGCGGGAGTAAACAATGAGCAGTTCTTC
CASSYLAGVNNEQFF
>TRBJ2-7|-|TRBD1|TRBV28
TGTGCCAGCAGTGTCACAGGGGGACCTTCCTACGAGCAGTACTTC
CASSVTGGPSYEQYF
>TRBJ1-2|-|-|TRBV7-2
TGTGCCAGCAGCCCCAGACAAGTCCCTCAAGGCTACACCTTC
CASSPRQVPQGYTF
>TRBJ2-3|once|-|TRBV28
TGTGCCAGCAGTCCTTCGGGGACCAGAGGAAAAGCCACATTT
CASSPSGTRGKATF
>TRBJ1-4|-|TRBD1|TRBV18
TGTGCCAGCTCACCAAAGACAGGGGGCTACGAAAAACTGTTTTTT
CASSPKTGGYEKLFF
>TRBJ1-1|-|-|TRBV7-2
TGTGCCAGCAGCTTAGTTCTGGGTAGCTCTGAAGCTTTCTTT
CASSLVLGSSEAFF
>TRBJ2-1|-|-|TRBV30
TGTGCCTGGAGTGGGCTGGCGGGAAACTACAATGAGCAGTTCTTC
CAWSGLAGNYNEQFF
>TRBJ1-5|-|-|TRBV28
TGTGCCAGCAGTTTTTCCAGTAGCAATCAGCCCCAGCATTTT
CASSFSSSNQPQHF
>TRBJ2-3|few|-|TRBV27
TGTGCCAGCAGTTTAGTGGGGGGCACAGATACGCAGTATTTT
CASSLVGGTDTQYF
>TRBJ1-2|-|-|TRBV10-3
TGTGCCATCAGTGAGTCGCGAGGAGGCTATGGCTACACCTTC
CAISESRGGYGYTF
>TRBJ2-1|few|-|TRBV19
TGTGCCAGTAGTTTAGGGAGGGGGCATAACAATGAGCAGTTCTTC
CASSLGRGHNNEQFF
>TRBJ2-1|-|TRBD1|TRBV30
TGTGCCTGGAGTGGGGACAGGGGCTACAATGAGCAGTTCTTC
CAWSGDRGYNEQFF
>TRBJ1-3|-|-|TRBV5-4
TGTGCCAGCAGCTTGGGGGGAGGCATCTCTGGAAACACCATATATTTT
CASSLGGGISGNTIYF
>TRBJ2-3|-|-|TRBV6-5
TGTGCCAGCAGTTATTTAGGGGGAGATACGCAGTATTTT
CASSYLGGDTQYF
>TRBJ1-2|-|-|TRBV5-6
TGTGCCAGCAGCTTGAGATTGCAGCGGGCCCAGTTC
CASSLRLQRAQF
>TRBJ1-1|-|TRBD1|TRBV10-1
TGCGCCAGCAGTACTGACAGGGCCCCGAACACTGAAGCTTTCTTT
CASSTDRAPNTEAFF
>TRBJ2-7|-|-|TRBV28
TGTGCCAGCACCTCGACTAGTTTCGGCGAGCAGTACTTC
CASTSTSFGEQYF